These T cell receptor beta chains were read from a single sample in a study of blood T cell repertoires in COVID-19. Repertoires were generated with immunoSEQ multiplex PCR, while TCRdb's copy carries only in-frame clones and drops some. The data contain around 220,000 clones, about 90% of them singletons. The specimen sequenced was PBMCs or T cells enriched from blood (not recorded which). The receptors stem from a man younger than 40 who had been exposed to COVID-19. The CDR3 runs from the conserved cysteine through the conserved F or W. A D gene is named only where the DNA matches it firmly. Not all rows give a size; the values are once, few, many and, for expanded clones, a class.

size,J,D,V,CDR3,DNA
NA,TRBJ2-5,TRBD1,TRBV27,CASSRTGQARTQYF,TGTGCCAGCAGCCGAACCGGACAGGCCCGAACCCAGTACTTC
NA,TRBJ2-5,TRBD1,TRBV19,CASHNRGETQYF,TGTGCCAGCCATAACAGGGGCGAGACCCAGTACTTC
NA,TRBJ1-5,TRBD1,TRBV12-3/TRBV12-4,CASSQTGLQPQHF,TGTGCCAGCAGTCAGACAGGGTTGCAGCCCCAGCATTTT
few,TRBJ1-1,TRBD1,TRBV19,CATPPGTGALLPKAFF,TGTGCCACCCCCCCCGGGACAGGGGCTCTTCTCCCCAAAGCTTTCTTT
NA,TRBJ2-7,NA,TRBV7-6,CASSVAPREQYF,TGTGCCAGCAGCGTCGCACCCAGGGAGCAGTACTTC
NA,TRBJ1-3,TRBD1,TRBV5-1,CASSQTGFGNTIYF,TGCGCCAGCAGCCAGACAGGGTTTGGAAACACCATATATTTT
NA,TRBJ2-7,NA,TRBV5-4,CASSPSFSGYEQYF,TGTGCCAGCAGCCCATCTTTCAGCGGCTACGAGCAGTACTTC
NA,TRBJ2-1,NA,TRBV7-9,CASSLGVLSEQFF,TGTGCCAGCAGCTTAGGAGTCCTAAGTGAGCAGTTCTTC
NA,TRBJ1-1,NA,TRBV7-9,CASSLGSGITEAFF,TGTGCCAGCAGCTTAGGTTCGGGGATAACTGAAGCTTTCTTT
NA,TRBJ2-5,NA,TRBV10-1,CASKTVETQYF,TGCGCCAGCAAAACTGTGGAGACCCAGTACTTC
NA,TRBJ1-6,NA,TRBV19,CASSNQGFTPLHF,TGTGCCAGTAGTAATCAGGGGTTTACACCCCTCCACTTT
NA,TRBJ2-7,TRBD1,TRBV4-2,CASSQTRDRDHEQYF,TGTGCCAGCAGCCAAACCCGGGACAGGGATCACGAGCAGTACTTC
NA,TRBJ2-3,NA,TRBV20-1,CSAGQTDTQYF,TGCAGTGCCGGACAGACAGATACGCAGTATTTT
NA,TRBJ2-7,NA,TRBV13,CASSLQGLEQYF,TGTGCCAGCAGCTTACAGGGTCTCGAGCAGTACTTC
NA,TRBJ2-2,TRBD1,TRBV5-1,CASSAETGGVTGELFF,TGCGCCAGCAGCGCCGAGACAGGGGGCGTCACCGGGGAGCTGTTTTTT
NA,TRBJ2-7,TRBD1,TRBV18,CASSPGTGLYEQYF,TGTGCCAGCTCCCCCGGGACAGGTCTGTACGAGCAGTACTTC
NA,TRBJ2-1,TRBD1,TRBV6-2/TRBV6-3,CASSSPTGNTNEQFF,TGTGCCAGCAGTTCCCCGACAGGGAACACCAATGAGCAGTTCTTC
NA,TRBJ2-5,TRBD2,TRBV4-2,CASSQLAGGPRETQYF,TGTGCCAGCAGCCAATTAGCGGGGGGGCCCCGAGAGACCCAGTACTTC
NA,TRBJ2-5,NA,TRBV30,CAWNTATFEETQYF,TGTGCCTGGAACACAGCTACTTTCGAAGAGACCCAGTACTTC